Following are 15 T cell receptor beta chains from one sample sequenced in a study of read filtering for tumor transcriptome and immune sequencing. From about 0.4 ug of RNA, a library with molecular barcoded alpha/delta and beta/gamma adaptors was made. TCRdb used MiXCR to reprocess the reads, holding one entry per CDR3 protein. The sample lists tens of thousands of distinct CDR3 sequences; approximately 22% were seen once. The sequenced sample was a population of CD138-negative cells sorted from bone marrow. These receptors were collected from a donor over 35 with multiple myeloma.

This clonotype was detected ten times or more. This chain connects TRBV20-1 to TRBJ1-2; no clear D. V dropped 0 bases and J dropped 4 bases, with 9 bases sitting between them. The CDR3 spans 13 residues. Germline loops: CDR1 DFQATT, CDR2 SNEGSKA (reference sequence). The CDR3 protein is CSARDAGPYGYTF. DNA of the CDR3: TGCAGTGCTAGAGATGCAGGTCCCTATGGCTACACCTTC.

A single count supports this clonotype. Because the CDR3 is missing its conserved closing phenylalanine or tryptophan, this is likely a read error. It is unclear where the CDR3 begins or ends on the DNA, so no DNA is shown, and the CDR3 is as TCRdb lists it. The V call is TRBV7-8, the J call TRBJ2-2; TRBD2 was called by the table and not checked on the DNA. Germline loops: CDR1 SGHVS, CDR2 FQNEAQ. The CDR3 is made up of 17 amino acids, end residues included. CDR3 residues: CASSLERAGANTGELSI.

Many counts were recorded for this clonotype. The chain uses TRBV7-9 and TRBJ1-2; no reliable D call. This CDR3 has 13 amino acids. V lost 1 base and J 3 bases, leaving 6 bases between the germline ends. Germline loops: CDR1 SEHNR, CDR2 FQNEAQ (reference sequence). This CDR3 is CASSLGFDYGYTF. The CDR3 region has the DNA TGTGCCAGCAGCTTAGGGTTCGACTATGGCTACACCTTC.

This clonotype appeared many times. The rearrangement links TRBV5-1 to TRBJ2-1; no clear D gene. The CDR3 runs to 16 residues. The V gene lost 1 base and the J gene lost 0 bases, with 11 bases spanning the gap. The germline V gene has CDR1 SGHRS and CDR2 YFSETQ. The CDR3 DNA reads TGCGCCAGCAGCTTGCCGGGCCTCTTCTCCTACAATGAGCAGTTCTTC. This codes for CASSLPGLFSYNEQFF.

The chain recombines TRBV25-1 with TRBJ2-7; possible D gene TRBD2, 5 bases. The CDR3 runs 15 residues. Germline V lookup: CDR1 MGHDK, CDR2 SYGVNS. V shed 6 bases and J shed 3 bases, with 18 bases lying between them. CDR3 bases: TGTGCCAGCAGCTCTGGAAATAGCGCTTTCTACGAGCAGTACTTC. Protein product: CASSSGNSAFYEQYF.

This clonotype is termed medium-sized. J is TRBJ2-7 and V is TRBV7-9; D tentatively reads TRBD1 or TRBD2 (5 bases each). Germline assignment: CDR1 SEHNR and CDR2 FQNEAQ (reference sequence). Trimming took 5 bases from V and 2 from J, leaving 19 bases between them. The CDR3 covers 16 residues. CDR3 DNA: TGTGCCAGCAGCCTAACCCCCACGGGGCGGACCTACGAGCAGTACTTC. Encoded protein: CASSLTPTGRTYEQYF. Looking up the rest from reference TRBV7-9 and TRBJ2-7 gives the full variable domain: DTGVSQNPRHKITKRGQNVTFRCDPISEHNRLYWYRQTLGQGPEFLTYFQNEAQLEKSRLLSDRFSAERPKGSFSTLEIQRTEQGDSAMYLCASSLTPTGRTYEQYFGPGTRLTVT.

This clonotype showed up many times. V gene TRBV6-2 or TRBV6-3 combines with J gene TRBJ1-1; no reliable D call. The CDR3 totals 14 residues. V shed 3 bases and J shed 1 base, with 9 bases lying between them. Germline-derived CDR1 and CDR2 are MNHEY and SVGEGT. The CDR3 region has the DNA TGTGCCAGCAGTTATAGTGTTTGGAACACTGAAGCTTTCTTT. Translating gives CASSYSVWNTEAFF.

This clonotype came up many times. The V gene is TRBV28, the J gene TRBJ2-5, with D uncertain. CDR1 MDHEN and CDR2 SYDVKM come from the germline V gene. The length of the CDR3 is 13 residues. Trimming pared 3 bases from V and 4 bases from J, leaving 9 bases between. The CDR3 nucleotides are TGTGCCAGCAGTTTCGGACGGATAGAGACCCAGTACTTC. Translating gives CASSFGRIETQYF. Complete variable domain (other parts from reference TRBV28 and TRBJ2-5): DVKVTQSSRYLVKRTGEKVFLECVQDMDHENMFWYRQDPGLGLRLIYFSYDVKMKEKGDIPEGYSVSREKKERFSLILESASTNQTSMYLCASSFGRIETQYFGPGTRLLVL.

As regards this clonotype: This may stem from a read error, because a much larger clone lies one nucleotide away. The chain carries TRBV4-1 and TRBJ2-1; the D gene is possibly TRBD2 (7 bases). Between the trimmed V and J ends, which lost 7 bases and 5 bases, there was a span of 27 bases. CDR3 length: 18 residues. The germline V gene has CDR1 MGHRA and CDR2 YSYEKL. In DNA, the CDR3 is TGCGCCAGCACCCCCAGCCGGGGGGCCTTCTCTTCCCACAATGAGCAGTTCTTC. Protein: CASTPSRGAFSSHNEQFF.

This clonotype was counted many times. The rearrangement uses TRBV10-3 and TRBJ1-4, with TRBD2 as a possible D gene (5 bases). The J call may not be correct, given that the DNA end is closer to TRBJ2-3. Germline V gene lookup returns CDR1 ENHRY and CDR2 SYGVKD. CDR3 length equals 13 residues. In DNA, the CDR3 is TGTGCCCCCCGGCGAGGGCCCGGAGTAGGGCAGTATTTT. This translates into CAPRRGPGVGQYF.

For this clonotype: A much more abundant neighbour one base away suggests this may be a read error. CDR3 sequence reads: CASSRRDANLPQHF. The CDR3 region has the DNA TGTGCCAGCAGCCGCCGGGACGCCAATCTGCCCCAGCATTTT. The chain has TRBV6-2 or TRBV6-3 and TRBJ1-5; D is possibly TRBD1 (5 bases). This CDR3 spans 14 amino acids. CDR1 and CDR2 from the germline V gene are MNHEY and SVGEGT.

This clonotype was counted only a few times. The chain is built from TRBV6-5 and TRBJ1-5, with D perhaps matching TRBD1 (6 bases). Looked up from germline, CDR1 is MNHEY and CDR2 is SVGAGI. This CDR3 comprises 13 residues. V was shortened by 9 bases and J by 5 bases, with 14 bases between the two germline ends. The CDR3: CASAGGPDQPQHF. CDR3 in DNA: TGTGCCAGTGCCGGGGGGCCGGATCAGCCCCAGCATTTT.

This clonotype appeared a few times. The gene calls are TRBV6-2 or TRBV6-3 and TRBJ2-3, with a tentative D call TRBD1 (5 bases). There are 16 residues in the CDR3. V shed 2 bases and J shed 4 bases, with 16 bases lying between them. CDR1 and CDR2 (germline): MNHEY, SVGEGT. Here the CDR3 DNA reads TGTGCCAGCAGTTACGGCAGGGTAAGAAGCTCAGATACGCAGTATTTT. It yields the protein CASSYGRVRSSDTQYF.

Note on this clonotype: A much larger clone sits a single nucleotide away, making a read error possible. This chain's CDR3 is CASSQGTVGSQPQHF. In DNA, the CDR3 is TGTGCCAGCAGCCAAGGTACAGTCGGAAGCCAGCCCCAGCATTTT. The V gene is TRBV3-1, the J gene TRBJ1-5, with no clear D. Germline lookup yields CDR1 LGHDT and CDR2 YNNKEL (reference sequence). CDR3 size: 15 residues. Trimming cost V 1 base and J 7 bases, with 14 bases left between them.

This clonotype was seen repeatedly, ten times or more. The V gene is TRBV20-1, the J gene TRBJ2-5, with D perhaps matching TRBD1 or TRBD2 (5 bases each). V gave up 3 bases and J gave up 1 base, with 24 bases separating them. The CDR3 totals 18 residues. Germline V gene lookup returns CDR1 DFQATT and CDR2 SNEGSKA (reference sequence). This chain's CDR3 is CSASPSELGDLLQETQYF. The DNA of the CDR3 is TGCAGTGCTAGCCCCTCCGAGTTGGGGGATCTTCTCCAAGAGACCCAGTACTTC.